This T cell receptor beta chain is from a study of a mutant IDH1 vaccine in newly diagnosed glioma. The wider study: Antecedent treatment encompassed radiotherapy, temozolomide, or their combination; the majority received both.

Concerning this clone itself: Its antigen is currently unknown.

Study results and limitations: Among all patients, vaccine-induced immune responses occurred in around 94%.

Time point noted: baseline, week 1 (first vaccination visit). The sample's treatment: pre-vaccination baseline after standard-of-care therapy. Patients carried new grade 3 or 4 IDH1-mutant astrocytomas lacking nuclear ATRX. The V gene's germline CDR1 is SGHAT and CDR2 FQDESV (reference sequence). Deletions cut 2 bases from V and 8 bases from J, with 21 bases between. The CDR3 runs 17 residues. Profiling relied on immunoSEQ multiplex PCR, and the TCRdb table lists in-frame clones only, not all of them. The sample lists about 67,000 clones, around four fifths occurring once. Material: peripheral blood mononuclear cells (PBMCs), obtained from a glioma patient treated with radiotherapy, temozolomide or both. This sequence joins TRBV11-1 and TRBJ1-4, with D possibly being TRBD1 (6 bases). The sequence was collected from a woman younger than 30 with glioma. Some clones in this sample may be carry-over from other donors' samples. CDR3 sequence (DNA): TGTGCCAGCAGCTTATATCAGGGGAGGACGGTTGTGGAAAAACTGTTTTTT. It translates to CASSLYQGRTVVEKLFF. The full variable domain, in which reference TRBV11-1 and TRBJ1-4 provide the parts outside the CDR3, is EAEVAQSPRYKITEKSQAVAFWCDPISGHATLYWYRQILGQGPELLVQFQDESVVDDSQLPKDRFSAERLKGVDSTLKIQPAELGDSAMYLCASSLYQGRTVVEKLFFGSGTQLSVL.